This TCR beta chain is from a study of cytomegalovirus exposure and HLA in healthy donors. The PCR had 60 Vbeta and 13 Jbeta primers. Only in-frame clones appear in the TCRdb table, and some are missing; sequencing was by immunoSEQ multiplex PCR. Here the sample spans 200,000 to 300,000 clones, around 81% being singletons. V trimming: 3 bases; J trimming: 8 bases; junction bases outside the gene matches: 7. The germline V gene has CDR1 SGHRS and CDR2 YFSETQ. CDR3 size: 14 residues. The sequencing sample was made of PBMCs. The receptor comes from an older woman in good health and CMV-seropositive. The V call is TRBV5-1, the J call TRBJ1-2, with TRBD1 identical over 10 bases. The CDR3 DNA is TGCGCCAGCAGCTCCGGACAGGGGGTGGAAGGCTACACCTTC. Translation gives CASSSGQGVEGYTF.